The next 9 T cell receptor beta chains were all read from a single sample in a study of cytomegalovirus exposure and HLA in healthy donors. Clones were read by immunoSEQ multiplex PCR, and TCRdb kept only the in-frame ones, dropping some. The sample shows 100,000 or so clones, roughly 94% of them seen only once. Source material: PBMCs. These receptors were collected from a young woman in good health and CMV-seronegative.

The chain employs TRBV6-6 and TRBJ1-2; 11 nucleotides line up with TRBD1. This CDR3 contains 16 residues. V trimming: 5 bases; J trimming: 7 bases; junction bases outside the gene matches: 12. The germline V gene encodes CDR1 MNHNY and CDR2 SVGAGI (reference sequence). The CDR3 loop reads CASSPGTGGATSGYTF. For the CDR3, the DNA is TGTGCCAGCAGTCCTGGGACAGGGGGAGCTACTAGTGGCTACACCTTC.

This clone has just one count. The CDR3: CASSVEGVRGASNTGELFF. The CDR3 bases are TGTGCCAGCAGCGTAGAGGGGGTCCGGGGGGCGTCGAACACCGGGGAGCTGTTTTTT. V and J are TRBV9 and TRBJ2-2; D might be TRBD2 (7 bases). V lost 0 bases and J 0 bases, leaving 18 bases between the germline ends. Germline values: CDR1 SGDLS, CDR2 YYNGEE. This CDR3 has 19 amino acids. The variable domain in full, with the rest retrieved from reference TRBV9 and TRBJ2-2, is DSGVTQTPKHLITATGQRVTLRCSPRSGDLSVYWYQQSLDQGLQFLIQYYNGEERAKGNILERFSAQQFPDLHSELNLSSLELGDSALYFCASSVEGVRGASNTGELFFGEGSRLTVL.

The gene calls are TRBV5-1 and TRBJ2-3; 7 bases match TRBD1. After removal of 7 bases from V and 5 bases from J, the junction contained 7 bases not matched to a gene. The CDR3 sequence is 13 residues long. In germline, CDR1 is SGHRS, CDR2 YFSETQ. CDR3 in amino acids: CASSSQGVDTQYF. The CDR3, as DNA: TGCGCCAGCTCCTCCCAGGGGGTAGATACGCAGTATTTT.

The gene calls are TRBV9 and TRBJ2-1; 15 nucleotides line up with TRBD2. CDR3 length: 15 residues. V shed 3 bases, J shed 12 bases, and the junction held 7 bases outside the gene matches. Per germline, CDR1 SGDLS and CDR2 YYNGEE. The CDR3 protein is CASSAWTSGRVVQFF. CDR3 nucleotides: TGTGCCAGCAGCGCCTGGACTAGCGGGAGGGTAGTGCAGTTCTTC.

This chain connects TRBV6-6 to TRBJ1-1; the D gene is possibly TRBD1 (5 bases). Germline V CDR1 and CDR2: MNHNY, SVGAGI (reference sequence). Trimming took 7 bases from V and 5 from J, leaving 20 bases between them. The CDR3 is 15 amino acids. The chain's CDR3 is CASKAVPGGSTEAFF. CDR3 in DNA: TGTGCCAGCAAGGCCGTACCGGGGGGGAGTACTGAAGCTTTCTTT.

The rearrangement uses TRBV7-2 and TRBJ2-3; D remains ambiguous. Germline CDR1 SGHTA, CDR2 FQGNSA. Trimming took 1 base from V and 4 from J, leaving 6 bases between them. The CDR3 has 13 amino acids. The CDR3 protein is CASSLEWPDTQYF. As DNA, the CDR3 is TGTGCCAGCAGCTTAGAATGGCCAGATACGCAGTATTTT.

This chain joins TRBV2 and TRBJ2-1, with 13 bases aligning to TRBD2. CDR1 SNHLY and CDR2 FYNNEI come from the germline V gene. With V trimmed by 4 bases and J by 1 base, 7 bases remained unmatched. The CDR3 has 18 amino acids. The CDR3 DNA reads TGTGCCAGCAGTGGAAGACTAGCGGGAGGTGGGTCCTACAATGAGCAGTTCTTC. Amino acid sequence: CASSGRLAGGGSYNEQFF.

This clone was found many times. This chain joins TRBV15 and TRBJ1-1, with D unresolved. This CDR3 comprises 13 residues. Deletions cut 0 bases from V and 4 bases from J, with 6 bases between. The germline gives CDR1 LNHNV, CDR2 YYDKDF (reference sequence). This CDR3 reads CATSRDRLTEAFF. CDR3 DNA: TGTGCCACCAGCAGAGACAGGCTCACTGAAGCTTTCTTT.

The chain couples TRBV5-6 to TRBJ2-7; 8 bases map to TRBD2. The CDR3 totals 15 residues. V lost 4 bases, J lost 2 bases, and 8 bases stayed unmatched. Germline CDR1 reads SGHDT; CDR2 reads YYEEEE. The CDR3, as DNA: TGTGCCAGCAGCCCCGGGACTAGATCAACCTACGAGCAGTACTTC. It codes for CASSPGTRSTYEQYF.